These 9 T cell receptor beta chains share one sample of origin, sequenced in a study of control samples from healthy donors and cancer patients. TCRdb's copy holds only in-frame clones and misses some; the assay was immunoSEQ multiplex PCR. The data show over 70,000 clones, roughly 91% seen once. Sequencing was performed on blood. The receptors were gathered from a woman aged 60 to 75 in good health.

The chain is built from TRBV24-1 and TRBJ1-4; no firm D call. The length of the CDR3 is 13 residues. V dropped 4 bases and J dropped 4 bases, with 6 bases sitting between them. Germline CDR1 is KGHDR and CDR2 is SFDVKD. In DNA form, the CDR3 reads TGTGCCACCAGTGACGCTAATAATGAAAAACTGTTTTTT. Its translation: CATSDANNEKLFF.

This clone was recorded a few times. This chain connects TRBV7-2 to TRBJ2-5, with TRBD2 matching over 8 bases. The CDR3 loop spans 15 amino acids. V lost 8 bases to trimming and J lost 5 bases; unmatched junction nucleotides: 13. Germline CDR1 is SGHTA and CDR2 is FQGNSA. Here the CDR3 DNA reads TGTGCCAGCGAGCGAAGTGGCGGGAGGTTCGAGACCCAGTACTTC. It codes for CASERSGGRFETQYF.

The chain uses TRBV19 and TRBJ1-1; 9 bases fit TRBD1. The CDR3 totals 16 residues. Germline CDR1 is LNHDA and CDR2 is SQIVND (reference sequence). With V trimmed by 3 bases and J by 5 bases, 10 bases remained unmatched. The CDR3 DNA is TGTGCCAGTAGTATGGACCCGGACAGGGGAAGGACTGAAGCTTTCTTT. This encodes CASSMDPDRGRTEAFF.

This CDR3 reads CASSFTALGYTF. CDR3 nucleotides: TGTGCCAGCAGTTTTACGGCGCTCGGCTACACCTTC. V usage is TRBV12-3 or TRBV12-4 and J usage is TRBJ1-2, with D unresolved. This CDR3 comprises 12 residues. V lost 3 bases and J lost 8, with 10 bases in between.

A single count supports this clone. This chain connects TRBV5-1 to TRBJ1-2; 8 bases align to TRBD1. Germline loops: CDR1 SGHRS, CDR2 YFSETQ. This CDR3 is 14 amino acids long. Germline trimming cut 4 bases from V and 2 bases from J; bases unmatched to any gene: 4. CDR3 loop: CASSPGGGNYGYTF. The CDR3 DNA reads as TGCGCCAGCAGCCCAGGGGGCGGGAACTATGGCTACACCTTC.

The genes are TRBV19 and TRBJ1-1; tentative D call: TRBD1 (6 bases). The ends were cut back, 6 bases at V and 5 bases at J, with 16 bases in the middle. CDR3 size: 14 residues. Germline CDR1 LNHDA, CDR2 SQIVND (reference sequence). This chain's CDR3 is CASSYEQGRTEAFF. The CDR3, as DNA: TGTGCCAGTAGCTACGAACAGGGAAGGACTGAAGCTTTCTTT.

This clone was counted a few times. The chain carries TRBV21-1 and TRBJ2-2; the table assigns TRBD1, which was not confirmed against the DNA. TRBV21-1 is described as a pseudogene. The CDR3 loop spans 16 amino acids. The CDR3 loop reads CASSFRKQMNTGELFF. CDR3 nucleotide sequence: TGTGCCAGCAGCTTCCGAAAACAGATGAACACCGGGGAGCTGTTTTTT.

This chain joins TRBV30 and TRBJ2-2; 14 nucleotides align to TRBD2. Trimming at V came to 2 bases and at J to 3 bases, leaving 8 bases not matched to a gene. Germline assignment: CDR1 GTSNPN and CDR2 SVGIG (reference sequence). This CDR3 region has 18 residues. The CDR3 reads CAWSLPGLAGDYTGELFF. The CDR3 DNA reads TGTGCCTGGAGTCTCCCGGGACTAGCGGGGGACTACACCGGGGAGCTGTTTTTT.

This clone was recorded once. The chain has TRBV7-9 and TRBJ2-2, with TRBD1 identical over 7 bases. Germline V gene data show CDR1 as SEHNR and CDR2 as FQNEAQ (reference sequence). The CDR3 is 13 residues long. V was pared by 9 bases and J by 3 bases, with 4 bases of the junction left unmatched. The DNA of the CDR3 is TGTGCCAGTAGACAGGGCCACACCGGGGAGCTGTTTTTT. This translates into CASRQGHTGELFF.